This T cell receptor (beta chain) is from a study of blood T cell repertoires in COVID-19. The overall study: Acute and convalescent COVID-19 samples came from the United States, Italy and Spain.

This table comes from immunoSEQ multiplex PCR, and its TCRdb copy is limited to in-frame clones, with some not included. This sample yields about 370,000 clones, of which 80% to 90% are seen a single time; around 1% belongs to the top ten. The CDR3 covers 13 residues. V dropped 5 bases and J dropped 7 bases, with 14 bases sitting between them. Looked up from germline, CDR1 is KGHSH and CDR2 is LQKENI. Residents of about two dozen US areas, aged about 18 to 89 years, made up the participants. In assigning cohorts, the study relied on participant-reported clinical history. Before being deemed recovered, Cohort 3 donors had two negative PCRs, clearance, or symptom resolution.

Source material: PBMCs or T cells enriched from blood (not recorded which). The receptor's source is a young man who had recovered from COVID-19. The V and J genes are TRBV18 and TRBJ1-2; D is undetermined. As DNA, the CDR3 is TGTGCCAGCTCATACCGGGAGGGAGGTGGCTACACCTTC. Its protein product is CASSYREGGGYTF. Variable domain in full (rest from reference TRBV18 and TRBJ1-2): NAGVMQNPRHLVRRRGQEARLRCSPMKGHSHVYWYRQLPEEGLKFMVYLQKENIIDESGMPKERFSAEFPKEGPSILRIQQVVRGDSAAYFCASSYREGGGYTFGSGTRLTVV.